Described below is a single TCR beta chain sequence and its context. The antigen is undetermined. Profiling of TCR beta VDJ combinations and CDR3 sequences used genomic DNA as template. MiXCR, applied by TCRdb to the reads, yields one record per CDR3 protein. This table holds just over 200,000 distinct CDR3 sequences, less than 75% found once. The data were taken from a study of CD8+CD57+ T cells in acquired aplastic anemia. Study-wide context: Quantities of DNA derived from sorted CD4+ and CD8+ cells averaged around 3.2 ug. General study points: Between patients and controls, CD8+ Simpson's diversity did not vary significantly. Patients shared under 30 CD8+ CDR3 sequences with controls.

Patients sequenced had flow cytometry evidence of CD8+CD57+ cell expansion. Patients were untreated when blood was sampled. The CDR3 loop spans 13 amino acids. Deletions cut 8 bases from V and 5 bases from J, with 18 bases between. The germline CDR1 and CDR2 sequences are DFQATT and SNEGSKA (reference sequence). This clonotype originated in a human donor with aplastic anemia. The chain is built from TRBV20-1 and TRBJ1-2; maybe TRBD1 (5 bases). Sequencing was performed on sorted CD4+, CD8+, or CD8+CD57+ T cells (not recorded which) from PBMCs. For the CDR3, the DNA is TGCAGTCTGGCCGCAGGGATTTCGTATGGCTACACCTTC. Residues: CSLAAGISYGYTF.